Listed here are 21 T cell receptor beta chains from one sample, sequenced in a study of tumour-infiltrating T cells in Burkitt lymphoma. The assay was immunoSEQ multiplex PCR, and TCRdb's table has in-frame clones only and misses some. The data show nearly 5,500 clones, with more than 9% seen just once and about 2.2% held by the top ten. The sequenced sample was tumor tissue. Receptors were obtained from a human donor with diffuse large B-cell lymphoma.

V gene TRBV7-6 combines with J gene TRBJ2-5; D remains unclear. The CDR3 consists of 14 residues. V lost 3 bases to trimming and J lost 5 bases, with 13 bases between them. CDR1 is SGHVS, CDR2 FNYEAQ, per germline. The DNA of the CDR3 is TGTGCCAGCAGCTTTATAATCGGAAGGGAGACCCAGTACTTC. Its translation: CASSFIIGRETQYF.

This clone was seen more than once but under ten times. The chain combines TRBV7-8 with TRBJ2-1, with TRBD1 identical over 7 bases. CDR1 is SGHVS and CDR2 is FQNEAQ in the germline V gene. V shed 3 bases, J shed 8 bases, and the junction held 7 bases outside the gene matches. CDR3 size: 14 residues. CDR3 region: CASSFDRVGDEQFF. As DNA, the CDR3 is TGTGCCAGCAGCTTCGACAGGGTAGGTGATGAGCAGTTCTTC.

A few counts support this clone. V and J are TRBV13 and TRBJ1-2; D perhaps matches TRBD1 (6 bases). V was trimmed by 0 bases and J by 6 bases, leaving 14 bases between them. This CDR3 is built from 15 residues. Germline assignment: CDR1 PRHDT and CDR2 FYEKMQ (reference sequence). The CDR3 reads CASSLGPGGGNGYTF. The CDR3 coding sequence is TGTGCCAGCAGCTTAGGCCCGGGGGGCGGGAATGGCTACACCTTC.

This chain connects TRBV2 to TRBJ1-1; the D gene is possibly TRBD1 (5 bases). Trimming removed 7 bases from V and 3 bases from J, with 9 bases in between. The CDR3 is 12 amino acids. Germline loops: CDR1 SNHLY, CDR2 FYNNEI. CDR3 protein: CASMEGDTEAFF. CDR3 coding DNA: TGTGCCAGCATGGAAGGGGACACTGAAGCTTTCTTT. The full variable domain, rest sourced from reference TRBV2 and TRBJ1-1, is EPEVTQTPSHQVTQMGQEVILRCVPISNHLYFYWYRQILGQKVEFLVSFYNNEISEKSEIFDDQFSVERPDGSNFTLKIRSTKLEDSAMYFCASMEGDTEAFFGQGTRLTVV.

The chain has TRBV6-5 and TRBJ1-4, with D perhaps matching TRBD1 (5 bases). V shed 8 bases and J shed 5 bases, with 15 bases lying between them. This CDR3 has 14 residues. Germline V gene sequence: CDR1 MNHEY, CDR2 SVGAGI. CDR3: CASGRGSLNEKLFF. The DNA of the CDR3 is TGTGCCAGCGGGCGGGGCAGCCTCAATGAAAAACTGTTTTTT.

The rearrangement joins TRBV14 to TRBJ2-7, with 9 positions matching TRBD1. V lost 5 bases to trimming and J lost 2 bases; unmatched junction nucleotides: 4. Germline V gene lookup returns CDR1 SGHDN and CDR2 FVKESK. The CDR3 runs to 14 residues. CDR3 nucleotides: TGTGCCAGCAGCTGGGGACAGGGACCCTACGAGCAGTACTTC. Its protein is CASSWGQGPYEQYF.

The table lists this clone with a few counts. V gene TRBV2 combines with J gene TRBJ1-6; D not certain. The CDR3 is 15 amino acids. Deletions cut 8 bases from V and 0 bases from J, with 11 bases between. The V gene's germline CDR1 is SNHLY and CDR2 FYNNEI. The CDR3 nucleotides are TGTGCCAGCTCGGGCAGGAACTCCTATAATTCACCCCTCCACTTT. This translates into CASSGRNSYNSPLHF.

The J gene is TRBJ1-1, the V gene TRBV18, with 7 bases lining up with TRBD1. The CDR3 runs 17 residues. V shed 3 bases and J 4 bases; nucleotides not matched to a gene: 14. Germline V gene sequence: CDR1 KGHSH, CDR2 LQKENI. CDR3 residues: CASSPLIGTAMSTEAFF. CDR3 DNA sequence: TGTGCCAGCTCACCGCTGATCGGGACAGCCATGAGCACTGAAGCTTTCTTT.

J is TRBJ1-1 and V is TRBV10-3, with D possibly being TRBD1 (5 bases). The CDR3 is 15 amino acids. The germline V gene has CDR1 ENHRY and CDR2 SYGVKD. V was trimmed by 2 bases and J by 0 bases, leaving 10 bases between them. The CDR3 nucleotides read TGTGCCATCAGTGAGCGGCAGGGATTGAACACTGAAGCTTTCTTT. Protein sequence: CAISERQGLNTEAFF.

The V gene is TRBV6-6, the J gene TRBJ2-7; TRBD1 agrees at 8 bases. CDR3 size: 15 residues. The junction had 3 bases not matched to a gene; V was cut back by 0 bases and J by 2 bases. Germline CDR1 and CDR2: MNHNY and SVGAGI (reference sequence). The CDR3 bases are TGTGCCAGCAGTTACTCGGGGACAGGACCCTACGAGCAGTACTTC. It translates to CASSYSGTGPYEQYF.

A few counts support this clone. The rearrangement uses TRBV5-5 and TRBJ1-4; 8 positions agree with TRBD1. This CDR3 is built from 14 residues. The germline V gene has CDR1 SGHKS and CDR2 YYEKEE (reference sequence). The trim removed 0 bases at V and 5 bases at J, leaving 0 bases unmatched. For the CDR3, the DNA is TGTGCCAGCAGCTTGGCAGGGGGCAATGAAAAACTGTTTTTT. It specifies CASSLAGGNEKLFF.

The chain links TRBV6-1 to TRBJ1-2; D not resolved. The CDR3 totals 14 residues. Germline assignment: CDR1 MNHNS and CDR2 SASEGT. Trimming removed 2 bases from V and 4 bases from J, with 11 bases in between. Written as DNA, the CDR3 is TGTGCCAGCAGTGAACAGCGGGGTCTCTATGGCTACACCTTC. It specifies CASSEQRGLYGYTF.

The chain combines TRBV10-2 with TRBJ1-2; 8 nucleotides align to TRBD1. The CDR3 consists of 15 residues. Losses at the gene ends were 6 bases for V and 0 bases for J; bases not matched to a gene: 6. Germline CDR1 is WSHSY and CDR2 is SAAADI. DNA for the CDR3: TGCGCCAGCAGCCAGGTGGACAGGGCTAACTATGGCTACACCTTC. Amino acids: CASSQVDRANYGYTF.

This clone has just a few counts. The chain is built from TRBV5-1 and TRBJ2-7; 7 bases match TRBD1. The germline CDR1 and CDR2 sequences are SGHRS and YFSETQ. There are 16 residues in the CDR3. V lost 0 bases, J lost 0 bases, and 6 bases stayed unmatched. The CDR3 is CASSLALGQLSYEQYF. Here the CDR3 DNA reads TGCGCCAGCAGCTTGGCCTTGGGACAGCTCTCCTACGAGCAGTACTTC.

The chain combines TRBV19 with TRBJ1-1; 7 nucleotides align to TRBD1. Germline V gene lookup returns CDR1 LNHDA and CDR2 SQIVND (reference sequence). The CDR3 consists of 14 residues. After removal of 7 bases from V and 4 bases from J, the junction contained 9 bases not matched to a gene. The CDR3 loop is CASTHDRAGTEAFF. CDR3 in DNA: TGTGCCAGTACACACGACAGGGCGGGCACTGAAGCTTTCTTT. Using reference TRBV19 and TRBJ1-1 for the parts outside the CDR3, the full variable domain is DGGITQSPKYLFRKEGQNVTLSCEQNLNHDAMYWYRQDPGQGLRLIYYSQIVNDFQKGDIAEGYSVSREKKESFPLTVTSAQKNPTAFYLCASTHDRAGTEAFFGQGTRLTVV.

The CDR3 DNA is TGTGCCAGCAGCGGGACAGGCCTTAGTCGGGAGCCCCAGCATTTT. Residues: CASSGTGLSREPQHF. The chain couples TRBV27 to TRBJ1-5; 8 bases agree with TRBD1. Looked up from germline, CDR1 is MNHEY and CDR2 is SMNVEV (reference sequence). The junction had 12 bases not matched to a gene; V was cut back by 6 bases and J by 8 bases. The CDR3 totals 15 residues.

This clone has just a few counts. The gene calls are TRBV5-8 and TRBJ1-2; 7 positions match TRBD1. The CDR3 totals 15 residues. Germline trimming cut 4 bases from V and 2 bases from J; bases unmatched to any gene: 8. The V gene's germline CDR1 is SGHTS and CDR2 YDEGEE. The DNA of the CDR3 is TGTGCCAGCAGCAATAAACCGGGACAGAACTATGGCTACACCTTC. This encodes CASSNKPGQNYGYTF.

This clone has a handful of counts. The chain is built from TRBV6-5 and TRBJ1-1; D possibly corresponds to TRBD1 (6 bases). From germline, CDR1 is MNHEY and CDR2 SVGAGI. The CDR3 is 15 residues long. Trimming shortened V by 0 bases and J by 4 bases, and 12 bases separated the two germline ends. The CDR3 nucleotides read TGTGCCAGCAGTTACTCGCAGGGGATGAGCACTGAAGCTTTCTTT. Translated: CASSYSQGMSTEAFF.

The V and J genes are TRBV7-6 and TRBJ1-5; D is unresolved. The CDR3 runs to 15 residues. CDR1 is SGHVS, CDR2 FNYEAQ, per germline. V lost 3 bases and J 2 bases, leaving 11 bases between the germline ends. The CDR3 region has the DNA TGTGCCAGCAGCTTCGGACCCCCAGGCAATCAGCCCCAGCATTTT. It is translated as CASSFGPPGNQPQHF.

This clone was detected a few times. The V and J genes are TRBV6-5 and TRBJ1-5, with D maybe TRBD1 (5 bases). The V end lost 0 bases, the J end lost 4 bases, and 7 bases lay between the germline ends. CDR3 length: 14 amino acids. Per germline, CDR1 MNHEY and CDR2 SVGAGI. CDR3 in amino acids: CASSYSWGNQPQHF. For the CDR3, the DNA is TGTGCCAGCAGTTACTCTTGGGGGAATCAGCCCCAGCATTTT.

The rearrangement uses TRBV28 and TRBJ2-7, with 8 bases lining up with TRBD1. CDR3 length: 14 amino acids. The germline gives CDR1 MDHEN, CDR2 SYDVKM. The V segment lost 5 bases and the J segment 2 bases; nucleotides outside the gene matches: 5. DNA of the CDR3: TGTGCCAGCAGTCACCACAGGGGGACCTACGAGCAGTACTTC. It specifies CASSHHRGTYEQYF.